The clone carrying this TCR beta chain was seen ten or more times. This specimen comes from a study of T cell repertoires in cytomegalovirus infection. Turning to the study itself: A matching HLA type, together with CMV infection, was signaled by public TCR beta signatures.

TCRdb called the reads again in MiXCR, with one record for every CDR3 protein. The data contain 310,000 or so distinct CDR3 sequences, about a tenth of them singletons. V was shortened by 6 bases and J by 0 bases, with 6 bases between the two germline ends. CDR3 size: 13 residues. CDR1 is MNHNY, CDR2 SVGAGI, per germline (reference sequence). Material: PBMCs. The chain employs TRBV6-6 and TRBJ1-5; no firm D call. This sequence was found in a human donor in good health (CMV status not recorded). Some clones in this sample may be carry-over from other donors' samples. CDR3 coding DNA: TGTGCCAGCAGAGATAATAGCAATCAGCCCCAGCATTTT. Translated: CASRDNSNQPQHF.